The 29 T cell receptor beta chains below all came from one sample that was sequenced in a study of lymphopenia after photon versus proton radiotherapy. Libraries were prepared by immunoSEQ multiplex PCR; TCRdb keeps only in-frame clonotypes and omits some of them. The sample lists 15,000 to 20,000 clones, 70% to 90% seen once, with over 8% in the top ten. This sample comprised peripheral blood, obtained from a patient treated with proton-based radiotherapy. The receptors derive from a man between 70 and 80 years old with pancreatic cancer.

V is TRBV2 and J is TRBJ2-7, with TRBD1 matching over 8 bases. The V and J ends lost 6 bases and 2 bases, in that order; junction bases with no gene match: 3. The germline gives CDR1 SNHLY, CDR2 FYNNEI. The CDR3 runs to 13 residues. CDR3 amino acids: CASRTTGAYEQYF. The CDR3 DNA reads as TGTGCCAGCAGGACGACAGGGGCCTACGAGCAGTACTTC.

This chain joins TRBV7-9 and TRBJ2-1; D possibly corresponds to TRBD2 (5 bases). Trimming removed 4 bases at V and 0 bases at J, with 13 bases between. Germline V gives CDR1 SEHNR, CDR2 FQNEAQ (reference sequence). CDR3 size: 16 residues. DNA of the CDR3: TGTGCCAGCAGCTCAGAGGGAAGGAGCTCCTACAATGAGCAGTTCTTC. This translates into CASSSEGRSSYNEQFF. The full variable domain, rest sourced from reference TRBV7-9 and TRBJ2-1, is DTGVSQNPRHKITKRGQNVTFRCDPISEHNRLYWYRQTLGQGPEFLTYFQNEAQLEKSRLLSDRFSAERPKGSFSTLEIQRTEQGDSAMYLCASSSEGRSSYNEQFFGPGTRLTVL.

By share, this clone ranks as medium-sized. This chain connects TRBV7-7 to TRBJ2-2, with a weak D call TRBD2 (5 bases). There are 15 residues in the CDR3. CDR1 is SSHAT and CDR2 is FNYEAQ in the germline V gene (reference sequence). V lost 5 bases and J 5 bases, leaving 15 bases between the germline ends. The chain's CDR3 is CASSPSTGWTGELFF. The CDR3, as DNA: TGTGCCAGCAGCCCAAGCACGGGGTGGACCGGGGAGCTGTTTTTT.

CDR3 DNA sequence: TGTGCCAGTAGTACCGTGCTGGGGGGCGGCTATGGCTACACCTTC. Its translation is CASSTVLGGGYGYTF. The genes are TRBV19 and TRBJ1-2; weak D call: TRBD1 (6 bases). The CDR3 covers 15 residues. Between the trimmed V and J ends, which lost 4 bases and 4 bases, there was a span of 16 bases. Per the germline V gene, CDR1 is LNHDA and CDR2 is SQIVND (reference sequence).

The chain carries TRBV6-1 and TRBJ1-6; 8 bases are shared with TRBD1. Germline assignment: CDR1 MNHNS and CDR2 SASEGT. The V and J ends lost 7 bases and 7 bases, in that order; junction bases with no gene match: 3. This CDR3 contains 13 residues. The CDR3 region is CASMNRGNSPLHF. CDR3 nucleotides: TGTGCCAGCATGAACAGGGGGAATTCACCCCTCCACTTT.

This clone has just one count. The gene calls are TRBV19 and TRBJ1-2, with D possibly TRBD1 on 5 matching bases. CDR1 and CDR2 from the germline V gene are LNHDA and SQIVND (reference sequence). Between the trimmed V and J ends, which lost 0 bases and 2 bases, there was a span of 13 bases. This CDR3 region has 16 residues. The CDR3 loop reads CASSIDITGENYGYTF. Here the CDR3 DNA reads TGTGCCAGTAGTATAGATATAACAGGCGAAAACTATGGCTACACCTTC. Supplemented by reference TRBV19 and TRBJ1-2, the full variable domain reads DGGITQSPKYLFRKEGQNVTLSCEQNLNHDAMYWYRQDPGQGLRLIYYSQIVNDFQKGDIAEGYSVSREKKESFPLTVTSAQKNPTAFYLCASSIDITGENYGYTFGSGTRLTVV.

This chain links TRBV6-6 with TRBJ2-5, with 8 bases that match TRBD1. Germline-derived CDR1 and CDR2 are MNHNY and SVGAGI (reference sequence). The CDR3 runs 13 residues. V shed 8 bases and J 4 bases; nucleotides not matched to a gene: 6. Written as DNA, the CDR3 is TGTGCCAGCCGTCAGGGGGCTGGAGAGACCCAGTACTTC. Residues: CASRQGAGETQYF.

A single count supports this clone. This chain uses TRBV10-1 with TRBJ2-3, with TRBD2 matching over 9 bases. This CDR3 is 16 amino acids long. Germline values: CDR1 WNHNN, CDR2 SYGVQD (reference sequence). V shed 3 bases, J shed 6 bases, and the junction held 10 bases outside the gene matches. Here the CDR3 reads CASSDLAGGPLDTQYF. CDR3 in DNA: TGCGCCAGCAGTGATCTGGCGGGGGGGCCTTTGGATACGCAGTATTTT.

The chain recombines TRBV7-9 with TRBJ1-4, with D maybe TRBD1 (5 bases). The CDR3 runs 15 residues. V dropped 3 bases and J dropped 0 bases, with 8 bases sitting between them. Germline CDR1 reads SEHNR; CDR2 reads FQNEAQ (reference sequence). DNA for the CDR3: TGTGCCAGCAGCTTGGTGGGGGCAACTAATGAAAAACTGTTTTTT. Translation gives CASSLVGATNEKLFF.

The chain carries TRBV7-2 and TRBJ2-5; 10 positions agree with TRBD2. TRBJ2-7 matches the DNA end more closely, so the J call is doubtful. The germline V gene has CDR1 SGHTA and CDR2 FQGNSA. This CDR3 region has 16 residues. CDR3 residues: CASSLEASGGFNEQYF. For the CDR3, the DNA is TGTGCCAGCAGCTTAGAAGCTAGCGGGGGATTCAACGAGCAGTACTTC.

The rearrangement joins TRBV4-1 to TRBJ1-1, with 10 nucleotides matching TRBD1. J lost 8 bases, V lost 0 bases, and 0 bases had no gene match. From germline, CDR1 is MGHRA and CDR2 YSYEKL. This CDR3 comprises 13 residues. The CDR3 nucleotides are TGCGCCAGCAGCCAAGAGGGACAGGGGGAAGCTTTCTTT. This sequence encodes CASSQEGQGEAFF.

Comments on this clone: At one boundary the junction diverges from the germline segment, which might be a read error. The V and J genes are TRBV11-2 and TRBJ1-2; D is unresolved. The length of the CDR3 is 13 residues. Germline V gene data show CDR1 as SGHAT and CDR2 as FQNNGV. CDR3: CASSFTGSYGCTF. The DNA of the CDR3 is TGTGCCAGCAGCTTTACCGGGTCCTATGGCTGCACCTTC.

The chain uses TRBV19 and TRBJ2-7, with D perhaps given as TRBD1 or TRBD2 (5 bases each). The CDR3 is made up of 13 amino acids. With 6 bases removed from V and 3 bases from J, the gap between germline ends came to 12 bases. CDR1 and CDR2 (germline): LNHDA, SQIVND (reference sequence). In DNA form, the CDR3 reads TGTGCCAGTAGCGGCAGGGACCTCTACGAGCAGTACTTC. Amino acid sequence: CASSGRDLYEQYF.

DNA of the CDR3: TGTGCCAGCAGTTGGGCAGGGGCGAACACTGAAGCTTTCTTT. This translates into CASSWAGANTEAFF. The chain links TRBV27 to TRBJ1-1, with a tentative D call TRBD1 (6 bases). This CDR3 spans 14 amino acids. Trimming took 4 bases from V and 1 from J, leaving 10 bases between them. The germline gives CDR1 MNHEY, CDR2 SMNVEV (reference sequence).

DNA for the CDR3: TGTGCCAGCAGCCAAGGGGACAGGGGGCAGGGCGGGGAGCTGTTTTTT. Residues: CASSQGDRGQGGELFF. The chain is built from TRBV4-2 and TRBJ2-2; 12 nucleotides line up with TRBD1. The V and J ends lost 1 base and 7 bases, in that order; junction bases with no gene match: 4. This CDR3 has 16 residues. CDR1 LGHNA and CDR2 YNFKEQ come from the germline V gene.

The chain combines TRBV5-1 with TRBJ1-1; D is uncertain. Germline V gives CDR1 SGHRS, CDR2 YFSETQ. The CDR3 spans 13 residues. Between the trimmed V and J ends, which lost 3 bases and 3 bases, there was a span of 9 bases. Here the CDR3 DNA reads TGCGCCAGCAGCTCCGTGAGGGACACTGAAGCTTTCTTT. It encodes CASSSVRDTEAFF.

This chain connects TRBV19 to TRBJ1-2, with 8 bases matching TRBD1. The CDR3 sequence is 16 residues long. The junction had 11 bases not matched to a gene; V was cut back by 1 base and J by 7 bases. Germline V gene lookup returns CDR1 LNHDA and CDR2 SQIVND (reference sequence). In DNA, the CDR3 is TGTGCCAGTAGTATAGTAGGACAGGGAGTGAGAAGTGGCTACACCTTC. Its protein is CASSIVGQGVRSGYTF.

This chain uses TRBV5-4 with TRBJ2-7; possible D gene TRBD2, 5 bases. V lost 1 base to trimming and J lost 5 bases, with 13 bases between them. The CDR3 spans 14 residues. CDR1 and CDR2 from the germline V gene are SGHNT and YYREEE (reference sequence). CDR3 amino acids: CASSLSGIVDEQYF. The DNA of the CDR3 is TGTGCCAGCAGCTTGTCGGGGATTGTCGACGAGCAGTACTTC.

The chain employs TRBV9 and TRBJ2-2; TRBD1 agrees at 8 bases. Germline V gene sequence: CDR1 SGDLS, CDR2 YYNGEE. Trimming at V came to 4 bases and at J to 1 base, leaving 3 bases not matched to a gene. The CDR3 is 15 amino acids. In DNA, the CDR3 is TGTGCCAGCAGCCCCGGGACAGGGAACACCGGGGAGCTGTTTTTT. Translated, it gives CASSPGTGNTGELFF.

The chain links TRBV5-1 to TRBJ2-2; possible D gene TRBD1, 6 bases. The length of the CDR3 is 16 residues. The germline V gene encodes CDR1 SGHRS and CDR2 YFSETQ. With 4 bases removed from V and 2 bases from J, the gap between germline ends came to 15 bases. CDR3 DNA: TGCGCCAGCAGCGCCACGGGACAAGTAAACACCGGGGAGCTGTTTTTT. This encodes CASSATGQVNTGELFF.

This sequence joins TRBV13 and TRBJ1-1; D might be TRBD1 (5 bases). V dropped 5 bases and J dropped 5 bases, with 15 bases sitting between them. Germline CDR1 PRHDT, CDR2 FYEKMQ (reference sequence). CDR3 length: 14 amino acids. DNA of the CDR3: TGTGCCAGCAGCCCACCGGGGGAGGATACTGAAGCTTTCTTT. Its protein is CASSPPGEDTEAFF.

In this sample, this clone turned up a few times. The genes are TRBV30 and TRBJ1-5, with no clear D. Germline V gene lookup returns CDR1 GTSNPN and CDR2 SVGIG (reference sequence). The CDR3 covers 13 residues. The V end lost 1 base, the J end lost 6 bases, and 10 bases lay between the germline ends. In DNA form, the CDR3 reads TGTGCCTGGAGTGAACACCGTAGTCAGCCCCAGCATTTT. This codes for CAWSEHRSQPQHF.

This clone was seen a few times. CDR3 nucleotide sequence: TGTGCCAGCAGCCTGACAGACTATGGCTACACCTTC. Its protein is CASSLTDYGYTF. The chain joins TRBV7-9 to TRBJ1-2; a weak D match, TRBD1 (5 bases). From germline, CDR1 is SEHNR and CDR2 FQNEAQ (reference sequence). This CDR3 spans 12 amino acids. V lost 5 bases and J lost 3, with 7 bases in between.

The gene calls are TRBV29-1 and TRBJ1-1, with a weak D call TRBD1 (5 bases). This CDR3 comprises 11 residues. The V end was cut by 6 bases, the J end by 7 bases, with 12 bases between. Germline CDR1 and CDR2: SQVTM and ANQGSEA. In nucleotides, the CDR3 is TGCAGCGTAGGTACAGGATTTGAAGCTTTCTTT. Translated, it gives CSVGTGFEAFF.

CDR3 sequence reads: CASNTGTGHNEQFF. The CDR3, as DNA: TGTGCCAGCAATACCGGGACAGGGCATAATGAGCAGTTCTTC. This sequence joins TRBV2 and TRBJ2-1; 9 bases are shared with TRBD1. The CDR3 has 14 amino acids. The germline gives CDR1 SNHLY, CDR2 FYNNEI. V was clipped by 7 bases and J by 7 bases; unmatched bases: 8.

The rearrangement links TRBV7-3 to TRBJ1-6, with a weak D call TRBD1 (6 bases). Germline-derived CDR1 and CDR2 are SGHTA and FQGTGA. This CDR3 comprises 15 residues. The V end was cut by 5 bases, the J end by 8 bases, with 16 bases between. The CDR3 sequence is CASSLPRDNYSPLHF. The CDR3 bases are TGTGCCAGCAGCCTCCCCCGGGACAATTATTCACCCCTCCACTTT. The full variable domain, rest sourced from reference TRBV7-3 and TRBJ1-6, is GAGVSQTPSNKVTEKGKYVELRCDPISGHTALYWYRQSLGQGPEFLIYFQGTGAADDSGLPNDRFFAVRPEGSVSTLKIQRTERGDSAVYLCASSLPRDNYSPLHFGNGTRLTVT.

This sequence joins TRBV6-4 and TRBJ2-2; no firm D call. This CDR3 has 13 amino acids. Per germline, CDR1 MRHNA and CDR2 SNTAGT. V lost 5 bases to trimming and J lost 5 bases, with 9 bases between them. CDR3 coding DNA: TGTGCCAGCAGTCAGAAGGGAACCGGGGAGCTGTTTTTT. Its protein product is CASSQKGTGELFF.

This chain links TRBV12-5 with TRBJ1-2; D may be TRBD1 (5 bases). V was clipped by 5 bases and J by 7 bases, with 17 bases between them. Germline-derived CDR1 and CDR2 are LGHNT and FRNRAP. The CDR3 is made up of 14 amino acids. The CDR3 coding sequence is TGTGCTAGTGGTCCCAACCGGGGGTTTGGTGGCTACACCTTC. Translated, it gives CASGPNRGFGGYTF. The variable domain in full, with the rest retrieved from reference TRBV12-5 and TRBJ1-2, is DARVTQTPRHKVTEMGQEVTMRCQPILGHNTVFWYRQTMMQGLELLAYFRNRAPLDDSGMPKDRFSAEMPDATLATLKIQPSEPRDSAVYFCASGPNRGFGGYTFGSGTRLTVV.

The CDR3, as DNA: TGTGCCAGCTCATCTGGGACAGGGTCATACACTGAAGCTTTCTTT. Translation gives CASSSGTGSYTEAFF. V gene TRBV18 combines with J gene TRBJ1-1; 9 nucleotides agree with TRBD1. Germline loops: CDR1 KGHSH, CDR2 LQKENI. The junction had 7 bases not matched to a gene; V was cut back by 5 bases and J by 3 bases. The CDR3 consists of 15 residues.